One and the same sample provided the 29 T cell receptor beta chains below, sequenced in a study of shared clonotypes between healthy human individuals. Profiled with immunoSEQ multiplex PCR; TCRdb holds only in-frame clones, not every one. The table lists 800,000 to 1,200,000 clones, around 82% of them singletons. The material sequenced was memory CD4+ T cells from PBMCs. Sample subset: CD45RA-negative fraction. The receptors were gathered from a man aged 18 to 30 in good health. Some clones in this sample may be carry-over from other donors' samples.

This chain links TRBV28 with TRBJ2-1; D is unclear. The V gene lost 10 bases and the J gene lost 9 bases, with 16 bases spanning the gap. Germline V CDR1 and CDR2: MDHEN, SYDVKM. The CDR3 loop spans 12 amino acids. As DNA, the CDR3 is TGTGCCACAGTAAGACCCCTGGGTGAGCAGTTCTTC. As protein: CATVRPLGEQFF.

The chain couples TRBV5-1 to TRBJ2-7; 11 bases line up with TRBD1. The CDR3 contains 14 residues. V shed 3 bases, J shed 4 bases, and the junction held 3 bases outside the gene matches. CDR1 is SGHRS, CDR2 YFSETQ, per germline. The CDR3 bases are TGCGCCAGCAGCTGGGGGACAGGGGGTTACGAGCAGTACTTC. This sequence encodes CASSWGTGGYEQYF.

This chain joins TRBV30 and TRBJ2-7; 11 bases are a match to TRBD1. V lost 5 bases to trimming and J lost 5 bases; unmatched junction nucleotides: 8. This CDR3 is 14 amino acids long. Germline values: CDR1 GTSNPN, CDR2 SVGIG (reference sequence). The CDR3 loop is CAWLGTGGQDEQYF. In nucleotides, the CDR3 is TGTGCCTGGTTGGGGACAGGGGGACAGGACGAGCAGTACTTC.

A single count supports this clone. Other DNA sequences in this specimen translate into the identical CDR3. The chain combines TRBV11-3 with TRBJ2-2, with 10 nucleotides matching TRBD2. The CDR3 length is 15 residues. CDR1 and CDR2 from the germline V gene are SGHNT and YENEEA. V lost 5 bases, J lost 3 bases, and 3 bases stayed unmatched. CDR3 coding DNA: TGTGCCAGCAGCCGTGGACTAGCGGACACCGGGGAGCTGTTTTTT. Its protein product is CASSRGLADTGELFF.

The chain links TRBV10-3 to TRBJ2-3; 10 bases fit TRBD2. Trimming cost V 11 bases and J 5 bases; bases outside gene matches: 22. This CDR3 has 18 amino acids. Germline V lookup: CDR1 ENHRY, CDR2 SYGVKD. This CDR3 reads CAPIGAGGPQGSEDTQYF. The CDR3 coding sequence is TGTGCCCCCATTGGAGCGGGAGGGCCTCAGGGCTCAGAAGATACGCAGTATTTT.

This clone was seen only a few times. The CDR3 DNA follows: TGCGCCAGCCTTACTCCCGATCGAAAGGGGTCTTGCTACGAGCAGTACTTC. This translates into CASLTPDRKGSCYEQYF. The V gene is TRBV10-1, the J gene TRBJ2-7; D possibly corresponds to TRBD1 (5 bases). V lost 8 bases and J lost 3, with 26 bases in between. The CDR3 is 17 amino acids. Germline V gene data show CDR1 as WNHNN and CDR2 as SYGVQD (reference sequence).

This chain's CDR3 is CASSLEGALRGQYF. The CDR3 DNA follows: TGTGCCAGCAGCTTGGAAGGGGCACTACGAGGACAGTACTTC. This sequence joins TRBV5-8 and TRBJ2-7; perhaps TRBD1 as D (5 bases). The CDR3 length is 14 residues. CDR1 and CDR2 (germline): SGHTS, YDEGEE. Trimming took off 0 bases at V and 10 bases at J, with 17 bases between the two ends.

The chain has TRBV7-9 and TRBJ1-2, with TRBD1 identical over 7 bases. V shed 1 base, J shed 8 bases, and the junction held 10 bases outside the gene matches. This CDR3 region has 15 residues. Germline V CDR1 and CDR2: SEHNR, FQNEAQ (reference sequence). This CDR3 reads CASSLGVTGQRGYTF. The CDR3 bases are TGTGCCAGCAGCTTAGGGGTGACAGGGCAGAGGGGCTACACCTTC.

The chain recombines TRBV6-1 with TRBJ1-2; 9 positions agree with TRBD1. CDR3 length equals 14 residues. Germline V gene data show CDR1 as MNHNS and CDR2 as SASEGT. After removal of 1 base from V and 7 bases from J, the junction contained 4 bases not matched to a gene. DNA of the CDR3: TGTGCCAGCAGTGAAGGACAGGGGGAAGGTGGCTACACCTTC. Encoded protein: CASSEGQGEGGYTF.

This clone was found a few times. The V call is TRBV10-3, the J call TRBJ2-7, with D possibly being TRBD1 or TRBD2 (5 bases each). Trimming took 4 bases from V and 2 from J, leaving 6 bases between them. The CDR3 loop spans 12 amino acids. CDR1 is ENHRY and CDR2 is SYGVKD in the germline V gene. The CDR3 bases are TGTGCCATCAGTGGGGACGCCTACGAGCAGTACTTC. Protein: CAISGDAYEQYF.

V is TRBV11-2 and J is TRBJ1-4, with D uncertain. The V and J ends lost 2 bases and 0 bases respectively, with 19 bases between them. From germline, CDR1 is SGHAT and CDR2 FQNNGV. CDR3 size: 19 residues. CDR3 in DNA: TGTGCCAGCAGCTTACGGGGTCTGCGTTGGCAGCCAACTAATGAAAAACTGTTTTTT. Translated: CASSLRGLRWQPTNEKLFF.

The rearrangement joins TRBV5-4 to TRBJ2-3, with 10 bases fitting TRBD2. From germline, CDR1 is SGHNT and CDR2 YYREEE (reference sequence). The CDR3 totals 16 residues. V trimming: 4 bases; J trimming: 2 bases; junction bases outside the gene matches: 7. CDR3 protein: CASSKRTSGNTDTQYF. CDR3 sequence (DNA): TGTGCCAGCAGCAAAAGGACTAGCGGAAACACAGATACGCAGTATTTT. Looking up the rest from reference TRBV5-4 and TRBJ2-3 gives the full variable domain: ETGVTQSPTHLIKTRGQQVTLRCSSQSGHNTVSWYQQALGQGPQFIFQYYREEENGRGNFPPRFSGLQFPNYSSELNVNALELDDSALYLCASSKRTSGNTDTQYFGPGTRLTVL.

This clone has a handful of counts. Other DNA sequences in this sample translate to the same CDR3. V is TRBV29-1 and J is TRBJ1-5; D is uncertain. CDR1 is SQVTM, CDR2 ANQGSEA, per germline. The CDR3 is 12 residues long. Trimming left V 7 bases short and J 5 bases short, with 12 bases between. The CDR3 coding sequence is TGCAGCGCCTCGGGGTGGGATCAGCCCCAGCATTTT. This codes for CSASGWDQPQHF.

The chain combines TRBV27 with TRBJ2-5; 7 nucleotides agree with TRBD1. The CDR3 extends over 14 amino acids. V lost 7 bases and J lost 5; bases outside the gene matches: 10. Per the germline V gene, CDR1 is MNHEY and CDR2 is SMNVEV (reference sequence). The CDR3 region is CASKKARGHETQYF. The CDR3 DNA reads TGTGCCAGCAAGAAAGCAAGGGGGCACGAGACCCAGTACTTC.

The genes are TRBV6-6 and TRBJ1-2, with 8 bases matching TRBD1. The CDR3 has 14 amino acids. V was clipped by 5 bases and J by 6 bases; unmatched bases: 8. Germline CDR1 MNHNY, CDR2 SVGAGI (reference sequence). This CDR3 is CASSPQGGRNGYTF. The CDR3 nucleotides read TGTGCCAGCAGTCCACAGGGGGGGCGGAATGGCTACACCTTC.

The chain links TRBV18 to TRBJ1-2; tentative D call: TRBD1 (6 bases). Germline V gene data show CDR1 as KGHSH and CDR2 as LQKENI. CDR3 size: 13 residues. V lost 2 bases, J lost 6 bases, and 10 bases lay in between. Written as DNA, the CDR3 is TGTGCCAGCTCACCAGGACAGACGAATGGCTACACCTTC. This sequence encodes CASSPGQTNGYTF.

A remark on this clone: Other DNA sequences of this sample code for an identical CDR3. The chain joins TRBV19 to TRBJ1-2; no reliable D call. CDR1 and CDR2 from the germline V gene are LNHDA and SQIVND (reference sequence). The CDR3 contains 13 residues. Trimming took 5 bases from V and 0 from J, leaving 7 bases between them. The DNA for the CDR3 is TGTGCCAGTAGTTTCAGGTCTAACTATGGCTACACCTTC. Translation gives CASSFRSNYGYTF.

The V and J genes are TRBV21-1 and TRBJ2-7; the table calls TRBD2, which could not be checked here. TRBV21-1 is termed a pseudogene. The CDR3 covers 16 residues. This CDR3 reads CASSESRERGPYEQYF. Written as DNA, the CDR3 is TGTGCCAGCAGCGAGAGTCGGGAGCGGGGCCCCTACGAGCAGTACTTC.

The rearrangement uses TRBV6-6 and TRBJ1-1; D not certain. Per the germline V gene, CDR1 is MNHNY and CDR2 is SVGAGI (reference sequence). The CDR3 is made up of 15 amino acids. Trimming shortened V by 2 bases and J by 5 bases, and 15 bases separated the two germline ends. In DNA, the CDR3 is TGTGCCAGCAGTTACCTATCTCGGGTTAATACTGAAGCTTTCTTT. Translated, it gives CASSYLSRVNTEAFF.

This chain uses TRBV6-1 with TRBJ1-4; 9 bases agree with TRBD1. Germline V lookup: CDR1 MNHNS, CDR2 SASEGT. The junction had 16 bases not matched to a gene; V was cut back by 4 bases and J by 4 bases. This CDR3 is built from 19 residues. The CDR3 sequence is CASSAPGQGVKRYNEKLFF. CDR3 bases: TGTGCCAGCAGTGCGCCGGGACAGGGCGTTAAAAGGTATAATGAAAAACTGTTTTTT.

The rearrangement uses TRBV11-2 and TRBJ2-7; 8 bases align to TRBD2. The germline V gene encodes CDR1 SGHAT and CDR2 FQNNGV. The CDR3 length is 17 residues. The V segment lost 5 bases and the J segment 0 bases; nucleotides outside the gene matches: 12. Written as DNA, the CDR3 is TGTGCCAGCAGCCGCATTAGAGGGACTAGGGTCTCCTACGAGCAGTACTTC. It specifies CASSRIRGTRVSYEQYF.

Concerning this clone itself: A far larger clone is one base from this, pointing to a likely read error. The V call is TRBV10-2, the J call TRBJ1-2, with a possible D match to TRBD1 (6 bases). V was shortened by 6 bases and J by 7 bases, with 12 bases between the two germline ends. This CDR3 comprises 12 residues. Germline loops: CDR1 WSHSY, CDR2 SAAADI. In nucleotides, the CDR3 is TGCGCCAGCAGCGAGATAGGGGGTGGCTACACCTTC. It yields the protein CASSEIGGGYTF.

The rearrangement joins TRBV4-2 to TRBJ2-2; 7 nucleotides line up with TRBD1. J was trimmed by 0 bases and V by 5 bases; bases with no gene match: 9. Germline V gives CDR1 LGHNA, CDR2 YNFKEQ. This CDR3 has 17 amino acids. The chain's CDR3 is CASSWDSSNANTGELFF. CDR3 coding DNA: TGTGCCAGCAGCTGGGACAGCTCGAACGCGAACACCGGGGAGCTGTTTTTT.

The J gene is TRBJ2-5, the V gene TRBV7-3, with TRBD2 matching over 7 bases. The CDR3 is made up of 15 amino acids. The V and J ends lost 1 base and 5 bases, in that order; junction bases with no gene match: 7. Germline CDR1 SGHTA, CDR2 FQGTGA. The CDR3 reads CASSLSAGAKETQYF. CDR3 nucleotides: TGTGCCAGCAGCTTAAGCGCGGGAGCTAAGGAGACCCAGTACTTC. The complete variable domain, with remaining parts taken from reference TRBV7-3 and TRBJ2-5, reads GAGVSQTPSNKVTEKGKYVELRCDPISGHTALYWYRQSLGQGPEFLIYFQGTGAADDSGLPNDRFFAVRPEGSVSTLKIQRTERGDSAVYLCASSLSAGAKETQYFGPGTRLLVL.

V and J are TRBV7-9 and TRBJ1-3, with 7 bases lining up with TRBD1. The CDR3 consists of 17 residues. The V and J ends lost 2 bases and 1 base, in that order; junction bases with no gene match: 8. Germline loops: CDR1 SEHNR, CDR2 FQNEAQ (reference sequence). The CDR3 here is CASSLPQGMISGNTIYF. DNA of the CDR3: TGTGCCAGCAGCTTACCACAGGGGATGATTTCTGGAAACACCATATATTTT. The entire variable domain, with the rest obtained from reference TRBV7-9 and TRBJ1-3, is as follows: DTGVSQNPRHKITKRGQNVTFRCDPISEHNRLYWYRQTLGQGPEFLTYFQNEAQLEKSRLLSDRFSAERPKGSFSTLEIQRTEQGDSAMYLCASSLPQGMISGNTIYFGEGSWLTVV.

Here the CDR3 reads CASSLGPQDYGYTF. DNA of the CDR3: TGTGCCAGCAGCTTAGGGCCGCAAGACTATGGCTACACCTTC. This chain uses TRBV7-2 with TRBJ1-2; D is unresolved. There are 14 residues in the CDR3. Looked up from germline, CDR1 is SGHTA and CDR2 is FQGNSA. The germline V and J ends were trimmed by 1 base and 3 bases, with 9 bases remaining between them.

This chain joins TRBV4-1 and TRBJ2-5; a weak D match, TRBD2 (6 bases). The germline CDR1 and CDR2 sequences are MGHRA and YSYEKL. Trimming stripped 4 bases from V and 2 bases from J, with 11 bases between. The CDR3 sequence is 14 residues long. The CDR3 DNA reads TGCGCCAGCAGCCCGGCGGGGATTCAAGAGACCCAGTACTTC. It codes for CASSPAGIQETQYF.

This rearrangement joins TRBV5-6 to TRBJ1-3, with D perhaps TRBD1 (5 bases). CDR1 is SGHDT, CDR2 YYEEEE, per germline. Trimming pared 3 bases from V and 0 bases from J, leaving 13 bases between. The CDR3 sequence is 16 residues long. As DNA, the CDR3 is TGTGCCAGCAGCTGGGGCCCCCTGAGCTCTGGAAACACCATATATTTT. It is translated as CASSWGPLSSGNTIYF.

The chain carries TRBV7-8 and TRBJ2-7, with TRBD2 identical over 8 bases. The junction had 16 bases not matched to a gene; V was cut back by 3 bases and J by 3 bases. The germline V gene has CDR1 SGHVS and CDR2 FQNEAQ. The CDR3 has 18 residues. The CDR3 loop reads CASSFLAGRSLGNYEQYF. The DNA for the CDR3 is TGTGCCAGCAGCTTTTTAGCGGGACGAAGCCTAGGGAACTACGAGCAGTACTTC.